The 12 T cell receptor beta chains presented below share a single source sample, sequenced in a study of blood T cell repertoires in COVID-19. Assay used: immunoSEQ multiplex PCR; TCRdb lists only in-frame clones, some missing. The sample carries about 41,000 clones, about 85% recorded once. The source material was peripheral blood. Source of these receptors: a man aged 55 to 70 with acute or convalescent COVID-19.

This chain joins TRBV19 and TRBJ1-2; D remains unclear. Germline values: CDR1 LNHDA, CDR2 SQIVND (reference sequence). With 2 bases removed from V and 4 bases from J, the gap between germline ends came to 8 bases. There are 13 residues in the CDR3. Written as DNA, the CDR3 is TGTGCCAGTAGTATAACCGCAGGCTATGGCTACACCTTC. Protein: CASSITAGYGYTF.

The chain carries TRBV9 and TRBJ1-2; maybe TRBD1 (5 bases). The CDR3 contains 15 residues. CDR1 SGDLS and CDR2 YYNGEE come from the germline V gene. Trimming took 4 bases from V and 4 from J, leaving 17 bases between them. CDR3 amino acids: CASSPRGGGSYGYTF. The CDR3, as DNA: TGTGCCAGCAGCCCCCGCGGGGGAGGAAGCTATGGCTACACCTTC.

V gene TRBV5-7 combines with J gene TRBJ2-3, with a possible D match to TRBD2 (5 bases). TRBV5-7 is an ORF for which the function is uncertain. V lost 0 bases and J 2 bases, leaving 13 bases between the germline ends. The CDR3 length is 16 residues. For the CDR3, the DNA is TGTGCCAGCAGCTTGGACCCCCTAGCATCCACAGATACGCAGTATTTT. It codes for CASSLDPLASTDTQYF.

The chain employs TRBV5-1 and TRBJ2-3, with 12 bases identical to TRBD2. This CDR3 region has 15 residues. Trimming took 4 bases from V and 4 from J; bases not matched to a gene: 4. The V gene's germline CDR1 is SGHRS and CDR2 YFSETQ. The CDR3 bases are TGCGCCAGCAGCCGACTAGCGGGGGAGTCAGATACGCAGTATTTT. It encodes CASSRLAGESDTQYF.

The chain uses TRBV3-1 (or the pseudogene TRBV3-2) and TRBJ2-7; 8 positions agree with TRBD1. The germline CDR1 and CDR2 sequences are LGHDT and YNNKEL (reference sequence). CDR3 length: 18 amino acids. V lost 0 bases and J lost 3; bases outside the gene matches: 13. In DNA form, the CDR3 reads TGTGCCAGCAGCCAAGACCGCAACCCACAGGGGGTAATCTACGAGCAGTACTTC. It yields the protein CASSQDRNPQGVIYEQYF.

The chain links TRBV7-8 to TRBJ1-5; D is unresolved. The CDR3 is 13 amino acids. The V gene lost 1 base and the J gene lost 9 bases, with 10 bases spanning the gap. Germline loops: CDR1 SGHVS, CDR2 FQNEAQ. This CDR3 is CASSLDSAGPQHF. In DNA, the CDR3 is TGTGCCAGCAGCTTAGACTCGGCAGGGCCCCAGCATTTT.

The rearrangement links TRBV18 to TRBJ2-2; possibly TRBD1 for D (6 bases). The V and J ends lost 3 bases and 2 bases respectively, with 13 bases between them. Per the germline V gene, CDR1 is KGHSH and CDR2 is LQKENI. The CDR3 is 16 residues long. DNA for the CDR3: TGTGCCAGCTCACCGCTTTCCGGGACAAACACCGGGGAGCTGTTTTTT. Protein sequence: CASSPLSGTNTGELFF.

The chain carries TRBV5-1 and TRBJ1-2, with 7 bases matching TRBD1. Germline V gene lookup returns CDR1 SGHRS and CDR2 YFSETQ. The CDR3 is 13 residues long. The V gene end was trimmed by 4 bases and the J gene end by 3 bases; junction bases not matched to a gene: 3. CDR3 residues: CASSLTGDYGYTF. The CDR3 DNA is TGCGCCAGCAGCCTAACAGGGGACTATGGCTACACCTTC.

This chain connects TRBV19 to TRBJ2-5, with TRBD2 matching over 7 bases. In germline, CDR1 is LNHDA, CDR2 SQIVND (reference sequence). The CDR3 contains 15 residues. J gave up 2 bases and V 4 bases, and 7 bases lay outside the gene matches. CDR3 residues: CASSTTLGGQETQYF. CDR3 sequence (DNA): TGTGCCAGTAGTACCACCCTCGGGGGGCAAGAGACCCAGTACTTC.

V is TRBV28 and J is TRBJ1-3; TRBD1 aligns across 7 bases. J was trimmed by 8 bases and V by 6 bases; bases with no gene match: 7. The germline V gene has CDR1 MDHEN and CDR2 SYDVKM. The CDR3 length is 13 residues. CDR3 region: CASRLGQLDTIYF. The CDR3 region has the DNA TGTGCCAGCAGGCTGGGACAGCTAGACACCATATATTTT.

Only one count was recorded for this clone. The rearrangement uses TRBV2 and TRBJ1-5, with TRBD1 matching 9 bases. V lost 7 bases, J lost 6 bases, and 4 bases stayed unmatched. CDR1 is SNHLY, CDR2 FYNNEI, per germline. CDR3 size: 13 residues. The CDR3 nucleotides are TGTGCCAGCAAAGGACAGGGGAGTCAGCCCCAGCATTTT. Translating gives CASKGQGSQPQHF.

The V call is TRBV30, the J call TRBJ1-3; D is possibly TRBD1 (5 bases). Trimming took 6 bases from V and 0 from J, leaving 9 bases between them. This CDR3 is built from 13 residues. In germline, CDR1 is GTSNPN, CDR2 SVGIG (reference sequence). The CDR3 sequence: CACMGGSGNTIYF. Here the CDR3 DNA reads TGTGCCTGCATGGGGGGCTCTGGAAACACCATATATTTT. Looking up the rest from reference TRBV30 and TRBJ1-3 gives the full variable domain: SQTIHQWPATLVQPVGSPLSLECTVEGTSNPNLYWYRQAAGRGLQLLFYSVGIGQISSEVPQNLSASRPQDRQFILSSKKLLLSDSGFYLCACMGGSGNTIYFGEGSWLTVV.